A single sample gave rise to the 15 T cell receptor beta chains below, sequenced in a study of blood T cell repertoires in COVID-19 (dated by TCRdb to the early 2020s). Receptor libraries were prepared by the immunoSEQ multiplex PCR assay. Drawn from immuneACCESS, this table holds only the in-frame rearrangements with V and J called that TCRdb kept. Clones are partly lost; checked studies trace under half to an unresolved V gene and leave the rest unexplained. The sample table holds about 320,000 clones, of which about 84% were seen once. 1.5% to 2% of the sample is taken by the ten largest. Sample: peripheral blood. The receptors stem from a woman between 45 and 65 years old with acute or convalescent COVID-19.

The count of this clone is one. The chain recombines TRBV11-3 with TRBJ2-1, with no clear D. Trimming left V 0 bases short and J 3 bases short, with 6 bases between. The CDR3 is 14 residues long. CDR1 is SGHNT and CDR2 is YENEEA in the germline V gene. The DNA for the CDR3 is TGTGCCAGCAGCTTAGATCGTAACTACAATGAGCAGTTCTTC. The encoded protein is CASSLDRNYNEQFF.

The gene calls are TRBV28 and TRBJ2-5, with TRBD2 as a possible D gene (6 bases). The ends were cut back, 6 bases at V and 7 bases at J, with 24 bases in the middle. Germline assignment: CDR1 MDHEN and CDR2 SYDVKM. There are 16 residues in the CDR3. The CDR3 coding sequence is TGTGCCAGCAGGTCCCGGGGCGGGGAGACTTCCAGGACCCAGTACTTC. Protein sequence: CASRSRGGETSRTQYF.

This rearrangement joins TRBV11-2 to TRBJ2-2; D may be TRBD1 (7 bases). V dropped 3 bases and J dropped 5 bases, with 16 bases sitting between them. The CDR3 is 16 residues long. CDR1 SGHAT and CDR2 FQNNGV come from the germline V gene. The CDR3 loop reads CASSFRGQGGTGELFF. The DNA for the CDR3 is TGTGCCAGCAGCTTCAGGGGCCAGGGGGGAACCGGGGAGCTGTTTTTT. The entire variable domain, with the rest obtained from reference TRBV11-2 and TRBJ2-2, is as follows: EAGVAQSPRYKIIEKRQSVAFWCNPISGHATLYWYQQILGQGPKLLIQFQNNGVVDDSQLPKDRFSAERLKGVDSTLKIQPAKLEDSAVYLCASSFRGQGGTGELFFGEGSRLTVL.

The V and J genes are TRBV5-6 and TRBJ1-3; 7 nucleotides match TRBD1. CDR1 and CDR2 (germline): SGHDT, YYEEEE. The junction had 5 bases not matched to a gene; V was cut back by 5 bases and J by 3 bases. The CDR3 sequence is 14 residues long. CDR3 residues: CASREGALGNTIYF. CDR3 DNA sequence: TGTGCCAGCAGGGAGGGGGCGCTTGGAAACACCATATATTTT.

This chain connects TRBV28 to TRBJ1-2; perhaps TRBD1 as D (5 bases). Deletions cut 5 bases from V and 4 bases from J, with 8 bases between. The CDR3 loop spans 12 amino acids. Germline V lookup: CDR1 MDHEN, CDR2 SYDVKM. CDR3 bases: TGTGCCAGCAGTCCAGACAGCTATGGCTACACCTTC. It is translated as CASSPDSYGYTF.

The chain carries TRBV5-8 and TRBJ2-7; perhaps TRBD1 as D (6 bases). The CDR3 has 13 amino acids. Trimming cost V 4 bases and J 3 bases, with 11 bases left between them. Germline CDR1 reads SGHTS; CDR2 reads YDEGEE. The CDR3 bases are TGTGCCAGCAGCGTAACAGGGTTCTACGAGCAGTACTTC. Translation: CASSVTGFYEQYF. Combining the CDR3 with reference TRBV5-8 and TRBJ2-7 gives the whole variable domain EAGVTQSPTHLIKTRGQQATLRCSPISGHTSVYWYQQALGLGLQFLLWYDEGEERNRGNFPPRFSGRQFPNYSSELNVNALELEDSALYLCASSVTGFYEQYFGPGTRLTVT.

With regard to this clone: At one end the junction does not follow the germline gene, possibly because of a read error. V gene TRBV7-7 combines with J gene TRBJ2-7, with no clear D. Looked up from germline, CDR1 is SSHAT and CDR2 is FNYEAQ (reference sequence). CDR3 size: 13 residues. CDR3 loop: CASSLGWHGEQYF. The CDR3 region has the DNA TGTGCTAGCAGCTTAGGGTGGCATGGCGAGCAGTACTTC.

This clone was counted a few times. The chain employs TRBV5-1 and TRBJ1-2; D unclear. In germline, CDR1 is SGHRS, CDR2 YFSETQ. The CDR3 length is 14 residues. Trimming removed 0 bases at V and 2 bases at J, with 8 bases between. Written as DNA, the CDR3 is TGCGCCAGCAGCTTGGGTGCCGAGAACTATGGCTACACCTTC. It specifies CASSLGAENYGYTF.

The J gene is TRBJ2-3, the V gene TRBV24-1; D is unclear. The CDR3 totals 15 residues. V was cut by 7 bases and J by 0 bases, with 13 bases left in between. CDR1 is KGHDR and CDR2 is SFDVKD in the germline V gene. The CDR3 loop reads CATRERSTSTDTQYF. CDR3 nucleotide sequence: TGTGCCACCAGGGAGAGAAGCACTAGCACAGATACGCAGTATTTT.

This chain joins TRBV28 and TRBJ1-1; 8 bases fit TRBD1. CDR3 length: 16 amino acids. Germline values: CDR1 MDHEN, CDR2 SYDVKM. V lost 1 base, J lost 0 bases, and 4 bases stayed unmatched. The CDR3 nucleotides read TGTGCCAGCAGTTTATCGGACAGGGCTATGAACACTGAAGCTTTCTTT. Translated: CASSLSDRAMNTEAFF.

The chain has TRBV5-4 and TRBJ2-3; D perhaps matches TRBD2 (6 bases). V was clipped by 6 bases and J by 2 bases, with 13 bases between them. The germline gives CDR1 SGHNT, CDR2 YYREEE (reference sequence). The CDR3 is made up of 14 amino acids. DNA of the CDR3: TGTGCCAGCAACGAGGGACTCGACACAGATACGCAGTATTTT. Amino acids: CASNEGLDTDTQYF. The full variable domain, with the rest looked up from reference TRBV5-4 and TRBJ2-3, is ETGVTQSPTHLIKTRGQQVTLRCSSQSGHNTVSWYQQALGQGPQFIFQYYREEENGRGNFPPRFSGLQFPNYSSELNVNALELDDSALYLCASNEGLDTDTQYFGPGTRLTVL.

V is TRBV29-1 and J is TRBJ1-2; a weak D match, TRBD1 (6 bases). The V end was cut by 6 bases, the J end by 1 base, with 15 bases between. This CDR3 has 14 residues. Germline V gene lookup returns CDR1 SQVTM and CDR2 ANQGSEA. The CDR3 sequence: CSVKQGWGNYGYTF. CDR3 nucleotide sequence: TGCAGCGTAAAACAGGGCTGGGGTAACTATGGCTACACCTTC.

This chain links TRBV20-1 with TRBJ1-1; D is uncertain. Germline V gene lookup returns CDR1 DFQATT and CDR2 SNEGSKA (reference sequence). V was trimmed by 4 bases and J by 5 bases, leaving 8 bases between them. The CDR3 is 11 amino acids. The CDR3 spells CSANTETEAFF. The DNA for the CDR3 is TGCAGTGCTAATACGGAGACTGAAGCTTTCTTT.

This sequence joins TRBV6-5 and TRBJ1-1; D is ambiguous. Germline CDR1 is MNHEY and CDR2 is SVGAGI. The CDR3 extends over 12 amino acids. The ends were cut back, 7 bases at V and 5 bases at J, with 11 bases in the middle. CDR3 region: CASTPRPTEAFF. CDR3 nucleotide sequence: TGTGCCAGCACCCCGCGGCCGACTGAAGCTTTCTTT.

The chain uses TRBV18 and TRBJ2-7; TRBD1 aligns across 8 bases. CDR1 is KGHSH and CDR2 is LQKENI in the germline V gene. The CDR3 runs to 14 residues. V shed 4 bases and J 2 bases; nucleotides not matched to a gene: 4. The CDR3 DNA is TGTGCCAGCTCACTAGGACAGGGACCCTACGAGCAGTACTTC. It encodes CASSLGQGPYEQYF. Filled out from reference TRBV18 and TRBJ2-7, the complete variable domain reads NAGVMQNPRHLVRRRGQEARLRCSPMKGHSHVYWYRQLPEEGLKFMVYLQKENIIDESGMPKERFSAEFPKEGPSILRIQQVVRGDSAAYFCASSLGQGPYEQYFGPGTRLTVT.